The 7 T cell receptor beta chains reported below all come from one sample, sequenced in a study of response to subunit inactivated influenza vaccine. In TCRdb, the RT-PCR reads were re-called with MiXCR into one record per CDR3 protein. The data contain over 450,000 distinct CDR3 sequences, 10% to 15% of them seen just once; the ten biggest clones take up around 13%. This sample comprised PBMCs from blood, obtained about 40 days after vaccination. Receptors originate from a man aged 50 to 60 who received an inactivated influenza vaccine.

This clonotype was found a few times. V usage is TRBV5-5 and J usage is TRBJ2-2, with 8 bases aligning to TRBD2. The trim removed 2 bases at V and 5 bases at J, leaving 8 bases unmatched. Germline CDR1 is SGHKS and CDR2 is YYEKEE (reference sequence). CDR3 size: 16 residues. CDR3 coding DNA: TGTGCCAGCAGCTTCGTCCGGGGGGGTCGGACCGGGGAGCTGTTTTTT. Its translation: CASSFVRGGRTGELFF.

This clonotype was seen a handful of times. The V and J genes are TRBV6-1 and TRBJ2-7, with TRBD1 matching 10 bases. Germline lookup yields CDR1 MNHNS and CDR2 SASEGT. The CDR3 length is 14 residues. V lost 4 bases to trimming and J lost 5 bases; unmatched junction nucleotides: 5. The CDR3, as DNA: TGTGCCAGCAGTGTGACAGGGGGCCTCGACGAGCAGTACTTC. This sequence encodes CASSVTGGLDEQYF.

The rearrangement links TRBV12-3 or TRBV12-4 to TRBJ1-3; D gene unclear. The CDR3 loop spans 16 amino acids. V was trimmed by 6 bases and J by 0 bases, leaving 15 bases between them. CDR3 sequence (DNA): TGTGCCAGCAGCACATGGGCGGAAGACTCTGGAAACACCATATATTTT. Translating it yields CASSTWAEDSGNTIYF.

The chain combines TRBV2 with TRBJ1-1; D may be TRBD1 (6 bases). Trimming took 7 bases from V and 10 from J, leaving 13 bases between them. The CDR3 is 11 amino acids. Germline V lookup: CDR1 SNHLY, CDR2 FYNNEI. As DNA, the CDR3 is TGTGCCAGCAACACGGACAGTGCAGCTTTCTTT. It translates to CASNTDSAAFF.

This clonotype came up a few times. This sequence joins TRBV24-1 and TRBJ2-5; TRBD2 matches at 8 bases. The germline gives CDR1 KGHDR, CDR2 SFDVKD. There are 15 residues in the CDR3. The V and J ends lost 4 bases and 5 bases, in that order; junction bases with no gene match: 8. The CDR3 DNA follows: TGTGCCACCAGTGAACCCGGACTAGCAGGCGAGACCCAGTACTTC. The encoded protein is CATSEPGLAGETQYF.

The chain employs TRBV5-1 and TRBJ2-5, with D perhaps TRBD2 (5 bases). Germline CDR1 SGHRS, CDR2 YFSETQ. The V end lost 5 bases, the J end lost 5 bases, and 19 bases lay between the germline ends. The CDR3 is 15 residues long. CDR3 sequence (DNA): TGCGCCAGCAGGCCCATTCCCACTAGTTCGGAGACCCAGTACTTC. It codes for CASRPIPTSSETQYF. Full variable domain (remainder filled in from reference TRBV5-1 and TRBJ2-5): KAGVTQTPRYLIKTRGQQVTLSCSPISGHRSVSWYQQTPGQGLQFLFEYFSETQRNKGNFPGRFSGRQFSNSRSEMNVSTLELGDSALYLCASRPIPTSSETQYFGPGTRLLVL.

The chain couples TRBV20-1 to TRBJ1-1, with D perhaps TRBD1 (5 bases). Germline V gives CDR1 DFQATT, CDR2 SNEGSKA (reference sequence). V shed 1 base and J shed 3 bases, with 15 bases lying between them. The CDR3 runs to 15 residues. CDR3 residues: CSARGSQGWYTEAFF. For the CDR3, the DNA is TGCAGTGCTAGAGGATCCCAGGGTTGGTACACTGAAGCTTTCTTT.